Listed below are T cell receptor beta chains from one sample, sequenced in a study of blood T cell repertoires in COVID-19. The repertoire was sequenced with immunoSEQ multiplex PCR; TCRdb's copy has only in-frame clones and lacks some. In the table there are about 230,000 clones, around 82% of which are singletons. What was sequenced was peripheral blood. These receptors were collected from a man older than 75 with acute or convalescent COVID-19. The CDR3 runs from the conserved cysteine through the conserved F or W. The order of the fields is V gene, clone size, J gene, D gene, CDR3 protein, CDR3 DNA. The D gene is left open where the match is weak. Some rows mark clone size as missing; the rest say once, few, many or name a class of expanded clone.

TRBV21-1	-	TRBJ2-1	-	CASSKEAGKHNEQFF	TGTGCCAGCAGCAAAGAGGCAGGGAAACACAATGAGCAGTTCTTC
TRBV18	once	TRBJ2-3	TRBD2	CASSLSERGGTDTQYF	TGTGCCAGCTCACTATCGGAGCGGGGGGGCACAGATACGCAGTATTTT
TRBV19	-	TRBJ1-5	-	CASSRGDRQPQHF	TGTGCCAGTAGTAGGGGGGATCGCCAGCCCCAGCATTTT
TRBV5-1	few	TRBJ2-5	TRBD1	CASSLTGGIGTQYF	TGCGCCAGCAGCTTAACAGGGGGCATTGGGACCCAGTACTTC
TRBV29-1	-	TRBJ2-7	-	CSAASAYEQYF	TGCAGCGCCGCGTCGGCCTACGAGCAGTACTTC
TRBV5-6	-	TRBJ1-6	-	CASSQRPGLINSPLHF	TGTGCCAGCAGCCAAAGACCGGGACTGATAAATTCACCCCTCCACTTT
TRBV9	once	TRBJ1-1	-	CASSVDTGGWDTEAFF	TGTGCCAGCAGCGTAGATACTGGGGGGTGGGACACTGAAGCTTTCTTT
TRBV19	-	TRBJ2-3	TRBD1	CASSKLTGRDTQYF	TGTGCCAGTAGTAAACTGACAGGGCGAGATACGCAGTATTTT
TRBV5-5	-	TRBJ2-7	-	CASSLGVQGRVDEQYF	TGTGCCAGCAGCCTGGGGGTACAGGGCCGGGTGGACGAGCAGTACTTC
TRBV5-5	-	TRBJ2-6	TRBD1	CASSLTGQVNSGANVLTF	TGTGCCAGCAGCCTGACCGGACAGGTTAACTCTGGGGCCAACGTCCTGACTTTC
TRBV12-3/TRBV12-4	-	TRBJ1-4	-	CASSLAEVEKLFF	TGTGCCAGCAGTTTAGCCGAGGTGGAAAAACTGTTTTTT
TRBV24-1	few	TRBJ2-5	-	CATSDLGRGQETQYF	TGTGCCACCAGTGATTTAGGCAGGGGCCAAGAGACCCAGTACTTC
TRBV5-1	few	TRBJ2-1	TRBD2	CASSLYLGSGSVSSYNEQFF	TGCGCCAGCAGCTTGTATTTAGGTAGCGGGAGTGTGAGCTCCTACAATGAGCAGTTCTTC
TRBV7-9	-	TRBJ2-2	-	CASSLVLDTGELFF	TGTGCCAGCAGCTTGGTACTAGACACCGGGGAGCTGTTTTTT
TRBV5-4	-	TRBJ2-7	-	CASSLARGNEQYF	TGTGCCAGCAGCTTGGCAAGAGGGAATGAGCAGTACTTC
TRBV6-2/TRBV6-3	-	TRBJ2-2	TRBD2	CASSYSRLAGVGELFF	TGTGCCAGCAGTTACTCCCGACTAGCGGGAGTGGGGGAGCTGTTTTTT
TRBV3-1/TRBV3-2	-	TRBJ1-1	-	CASSLSGASTEAFF	TGTGCCAGCAGCCTCAGTGGGGCCAGTACTGAAGCTTTCTTT
TRBV7-9	-	TRBJ1-2	-	CASSLGSPGGYTF	TGTGCCAGCAGCTTGGGGAGTCCGGGCGGCTACACCTTC
TRBV19	-	TRBJ1-2	TRBD1	CALGEQGGNYGYTF	TGTGCCCTTGGGGAACAGGGGGGAAACTATGGCTACACCTTC
TRBV7-9	-	TRBJ2-7	TRBD2	CASSSVEKRLAGDGEQYF	TGTGCCAGCAGCTCCGTAGAGAAGAGACTAGCGGGAGATGGCGAGCAGTACTTC
TRBV19	-	TRBJ1-5	-	CASRTDRGGNQPQHF	TGTGCCAGTAGAACGGACAGAGGGGGCAATCAGCCCCAGCATTTT
TRBV18	-	TRBJ2-1	TRBD2	CASSPGTSGSRSYNEQFF	TGTGCCAGCTCCCCCGGGACTAGCGGGAGCCGCTCCTACAATGAGCAGTTCTTC
TRBV10-2	-	TRBJ1-5	TRBD1	CASSDIQGAGGQPQHF	TGCGCCAGCAGTGACATACAGGGGGCGGGTGGTCAGCCCCAGCATTTT
TRBV5-1	-	TRBJ2-5	TRBD1	CASSGGTGGEETQYF	TGCGCCAGCAGCGGCGGGACAGGGGGCGAAGAGACCCAGTACTTC
TRBV2	-	TRBJ1-2	TRBD1	CASTLRQGVGYTF	TGTGCCAGCACCTTGCGACAGGGGGTGGGCTACACCTTC
TRBV7-9	-	TRBJ2-3	TRBD1	CASSLPPGQGIVDTQYF	TGTGCCAGCAGCTTACCCCCGGGACAGGGGATTGTAGATACGCAGTATTTT
TRBV19	-	TRBJ2-2	TRBD1	CASSILAGTGGRTGELFF	TGTGCCAGTAGTATATTAGCCGGGACAGGGGGCCGCACCGGGGAGCTGTTTTTT
TRBV19	-	TRBJ2-4	-	CASSIVADIGPIQYF	TGTGCCAGTAGTATAGTCGCGGACATCGGCCCCATTCAGTACTTC
TRBV7-8	-	TRBJ1-2	TRBD1	CASSSQGAGGYTF	TGTGCCAGCAGCTCACAGGGGGCCGGTGGCTACACCTTC
TRBV6-5	-	TRBJ1-2	-	CASSPTERDGYTF	TGTGCCAGCAGCCCGACAGAACGCGATGGCTACACCTTC
TRBV12-5	-	TRBJ2-5	TRBD1	CASGWGQVETQYF	TGTGCTAGTGGTTGGGGACAGGTAGAGACCCAGTACTTC
TRBV6-1	-	TRBJ2-5	TRBD1	CASSERGQGGTQYF	TGTGCCAGCAGTGAACGGGGACAGGGTGGGACCCAGTACTTC
TRBV24-1	-	TRBJ1-2	TRBD1	CATSEPGTGVDGYTF	TGTGCCACCAGTGAACCCGGGACAGGGGTGGATGGCTACACCTTC